A selection of T cell receptor beta chains follows, all from one sample in a study of T cell responses to AZD1222 COVID-19 vaccine. Some clones are missing from TCRdb's copy, which holds only in-frame ones; the method was immunoSEQ multiplex PCR. This sample has over 70,000 clones, with around nine tenths found just once. Sequencing used peripheral blood, obtained on day 0 of MenACWY control vaccination. These receptor sequences come from an adult in good health. Each CDR3 is given with its conserved first and last residue. The D gene is left open where the match is weak. Clone size is not always given. Where it is, it says once, few, many or a class for expanded clones.

>-|TRBJ1-1|TRBD1|TRBV6-2/TRBV6-3
TGTGCCAGCAGTTACTCCCGGACAGGCACTGAAGCTTTCTTT
CASSYSRTGTEAFF
>-|TRBJ2-4|-|TRBV4-3
TGCGCCAGCAGCCTCGGGGTCTCAGGGGCCAAAAACATTCAGTACTTC
CASSLGVSGAKNIQYF
>-|TRBJ2-7|-|TRBV4-2
TGTGCCAGCAGCTCCCGGGACGAGCAGTACTTC
CASSSRDEQYF
>-|TRBJ2-7|-|TRBV7-2
TGTGCCAGCAGCTTAGGGGATATTCCCCCATACGAGCAGTACTTC
CASSLGDIPPYEQYF
>-|TRBJ2-1|-|TRBV7-8
TGTGCCAGCAGCTTAGTTTCTGACAGCTCCTACAATGAGCAGTTCTTC
CASSLVSDSSYNEQFF
>-|TRBJ2-1|TRBD2|TRBV6-2/TRBV6-3
TGTGCCAGCAGTTACTCTTCTAGCGGGGGGAATGAGCAGTTCTTC
CASSYSSSGGNEQFF
>-|TRBJ1-6|-|TRBV30
TGTGCCTGGAGTGTAGTGCAGGCGTTTAATTCACCCCTCCACTTT
CAWSVVQAFNSPLHF
>-|TRBJ2-4|-|TRBV18
TGTGCCAGCTCACCAAAAAACATTCAGTACTTC
CASSPKNIQYF
>-|TRBJ2-7|TRBD2|TRBV7-2
TGTGCCAGCAGCTTCCCCGGACTAGCGGGGGCCACCTACGAGCAGTACTTC
CASSFPGLAGATYEQYF
>-|TRBJ2-7|TRBD1|TRBV5-4
TGTGCCAGCAGCCACGGGACAGCCGAGCAGTACTTC
CASSHGTAEQYF
>-|TRBJ1-1|TRBD1|TRBV6-1
TGCGCCAGCAGTGACCCCAGGGGGTATTTACTCACTGAAGCTTTCTTT
CASSDPRGYLLTEAFF
>-|TRBJ1-1|TRBD1|TRBV4-2
TGTGCCAGCAGCCACGCCCCGGGGGGCAGGGGGCCGAAGGGTACGGACACTGAAGCTTTCTTT
CASSHAPGGRGPKGTDTEAFF
>once|TRBJ2-7|-|TRBV6-5
TGTGCGAAAAACATTTACTTTTCGAACGAGCAGTACTTC
CAKNIYFSNEQYF
>-|TRBJ1-1|-|TRBV19
TGTGCCAGTAGTCCCCCGAAGAACACTGAAGCTTTCTTT
CASSPPKNTEAFF
>-|TRBJ1-2|-|TRBV2
TGTGCCAGCAGTGCGGCAGGGTTGAGCGGCTACACCTTC
CASSAAGLSGYTF
>-|TRBJ1-6|-|TRBV3-1/TRBV3-2
TGTGCCAGCAGCTCCGTGGGGGGCGCGGGGATGCCACCCCTCCACTTT
CASSSVGGAGMPPLHF
>-|TRBJ1-4|-|TRBV28
TGTGCCAGCAGTTTATGGGCGCAGCCCCCCGCTAATGAAAAACTGTTTTTT
CASSLWAQPPANEKLFF
>-|TRBJ1-3|TRBD1|TRBV2
TGTGCCAGCAGCCTGGGACAGGCCCTCTCTGGAAACACCATATATTTT
CASSLGQALSGNTIYF
>-|TRBJ1-2|-|TRBV6-2/TRBV6-3
TGTGCCAGCAGTTACAGAGATGGCTACACCTTC
CASSYRDGYTF
>few|TRBJ2-1|-|TRBV15
TGTGCCACCAGCAGAGGTGGCGGGGACTACAATGAGCAGTTCTTC
CATSRGGGDYNEQFF
>-|TRBJ1-4|-|TRBV27
TGTGCCAGCACCCCAAGGGGGGACCATTTTGCAACTAATGAAAAACTGTTTTTT
CASTPRGDHFATNEKLFF
>-|TRBJ1-4|TRBD1|TRBV6-2/TRBV6-3
TGTGCCAGCAGTCCACAGGGGGGAGAAGAAAAACTGTTTTTT
CASSPQGGEEKLFF
>-|TRBJ1-6|-|TRBV10-3
TGTGCCATCAGTGACCAGACAGGAAGTAATTCACCCCTCCACTTT
CAISDQTGSNSPLHF
>-|TRBJ2-1|TRBD2|TRBV7-2
TGTGCCAGCAGTCCATCGGGGGGGCGGAGGGGTGAGCAGTTCTTC
CASSPSGGRRGEQFF
>-|TRBJ1-3|-|TRBV7-9
TGTGCCAGCAGCTTAGCGAGCGTTTCGTCTGGAAACACCATATATTTT
CASSLASVSSGNTIYF
>-|TRBJ2-7|-|TRBV14
TGTGCCAGCAGCCAAGATCGCAGGTCCTACGAGCAGTACTTC
CASSQDRRSYEQYF
>-|TRBJ1-4|-|TRBV3-1/TRBV3-2
TGTGCCAGCAGCCAAGACAGGGGCTTGGAAAAACTGTTTTTT
CASSQDRGLEKLFF